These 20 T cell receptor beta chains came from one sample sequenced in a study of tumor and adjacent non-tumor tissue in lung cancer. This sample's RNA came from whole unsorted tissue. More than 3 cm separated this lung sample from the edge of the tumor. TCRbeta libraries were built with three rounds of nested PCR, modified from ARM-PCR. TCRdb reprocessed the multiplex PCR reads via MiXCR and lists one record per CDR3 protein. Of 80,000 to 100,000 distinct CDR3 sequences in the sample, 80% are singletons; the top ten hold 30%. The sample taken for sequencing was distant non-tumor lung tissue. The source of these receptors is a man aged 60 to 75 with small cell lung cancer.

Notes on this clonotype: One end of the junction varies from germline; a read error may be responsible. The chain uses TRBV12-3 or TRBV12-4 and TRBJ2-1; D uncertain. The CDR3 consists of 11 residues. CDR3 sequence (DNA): TGTGCCAGCAGTGTCTGCAATGACCAGTTCTTC. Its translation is CASSVCNDQFF.

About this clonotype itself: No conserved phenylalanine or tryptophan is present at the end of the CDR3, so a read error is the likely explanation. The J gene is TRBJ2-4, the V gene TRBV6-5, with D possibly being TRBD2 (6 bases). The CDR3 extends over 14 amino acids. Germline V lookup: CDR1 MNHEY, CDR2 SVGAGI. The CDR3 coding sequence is TGTGCCAGCAATTACTCGGGGGAGTCGAGCATTCAGTACTAC. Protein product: CASNYSGESSIQYY.

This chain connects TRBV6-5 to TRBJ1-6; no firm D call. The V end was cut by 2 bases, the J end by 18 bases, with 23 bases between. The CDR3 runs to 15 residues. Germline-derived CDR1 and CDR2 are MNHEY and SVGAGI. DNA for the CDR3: TGTGCCAGCAGTTACGGTTTGTCACCCAATTCACACCGCCACTTT. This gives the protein CASSYGLSPNSHRHF.

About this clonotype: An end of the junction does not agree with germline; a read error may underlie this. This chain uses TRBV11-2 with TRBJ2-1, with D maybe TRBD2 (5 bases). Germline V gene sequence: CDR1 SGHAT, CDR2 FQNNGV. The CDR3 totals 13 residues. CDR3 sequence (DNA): TGTACCAGCAGCTTAGAGTCGGCGGGCCTAGAGATCTTC. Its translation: CTSSLESAGLEIF.

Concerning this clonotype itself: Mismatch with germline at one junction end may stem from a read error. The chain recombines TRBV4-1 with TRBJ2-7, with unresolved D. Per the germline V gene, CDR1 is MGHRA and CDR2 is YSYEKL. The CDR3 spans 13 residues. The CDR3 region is CASSFDKLYEQYF. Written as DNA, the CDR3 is TGTGCCAGCAGTTTCGACAAACTCTACGAGCAATACTTC.

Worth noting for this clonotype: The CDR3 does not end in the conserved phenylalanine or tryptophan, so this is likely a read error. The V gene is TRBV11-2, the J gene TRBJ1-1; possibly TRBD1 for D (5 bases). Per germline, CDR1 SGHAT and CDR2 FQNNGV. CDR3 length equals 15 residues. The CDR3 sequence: CASNLATGMNTEAFI. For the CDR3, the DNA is TGTGCCAGCAACTTAGCAACAGGAATGAACACTGAAGCTTTCATT.

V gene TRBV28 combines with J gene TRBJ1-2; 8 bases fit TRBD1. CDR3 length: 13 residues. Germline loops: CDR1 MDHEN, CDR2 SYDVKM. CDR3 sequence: CVNRPTGEDGYTF. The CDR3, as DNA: TGTGTCAACCGGCCGACAGGGGAGGATGGCTACACCTTC.

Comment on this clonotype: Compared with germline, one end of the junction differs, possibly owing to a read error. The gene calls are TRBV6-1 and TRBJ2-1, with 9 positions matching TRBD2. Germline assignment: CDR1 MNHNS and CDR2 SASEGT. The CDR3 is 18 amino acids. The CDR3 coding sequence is TGTGCCAGCAGTGAAGGGGTTATAGCGGGAGAAACCTACAATAAGCAGTTCTTC. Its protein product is CASSEGVIAGETYNKQFF.

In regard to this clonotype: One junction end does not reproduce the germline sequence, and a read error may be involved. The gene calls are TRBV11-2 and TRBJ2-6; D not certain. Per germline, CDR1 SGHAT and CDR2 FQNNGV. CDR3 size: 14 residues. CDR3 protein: CASSKGSEANVMTF. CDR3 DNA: TGTGCCAGCAGCAAGGGATCCGAAGCCAACGTCATGACTTTC.

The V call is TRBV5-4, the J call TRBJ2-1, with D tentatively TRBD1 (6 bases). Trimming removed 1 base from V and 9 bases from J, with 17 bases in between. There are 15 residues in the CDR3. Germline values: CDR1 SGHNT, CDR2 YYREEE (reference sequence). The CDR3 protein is CASSLPALSDSEQFF. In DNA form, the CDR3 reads TGTGCCAGCAGCTTGCCTGCACTATCGGACAGTGAGCAGTTCTTC.

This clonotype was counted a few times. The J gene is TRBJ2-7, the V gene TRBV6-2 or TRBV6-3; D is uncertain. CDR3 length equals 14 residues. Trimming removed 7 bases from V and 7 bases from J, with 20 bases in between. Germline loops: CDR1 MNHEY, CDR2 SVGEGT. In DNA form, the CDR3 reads TGTGCCAGCAAGATTGCTGGAGTCCCTATGGAGCAGTACTTC. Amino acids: CASKIAGVPMEQYF.

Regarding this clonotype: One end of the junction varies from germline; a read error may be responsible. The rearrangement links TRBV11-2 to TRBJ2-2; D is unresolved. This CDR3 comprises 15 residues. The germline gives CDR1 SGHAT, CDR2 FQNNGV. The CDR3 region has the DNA TGTGCCAACAGCTATGTTCGACTGGACACCGGGGAGCTGTTTTTT. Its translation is CANSYVRLDTGELFF.

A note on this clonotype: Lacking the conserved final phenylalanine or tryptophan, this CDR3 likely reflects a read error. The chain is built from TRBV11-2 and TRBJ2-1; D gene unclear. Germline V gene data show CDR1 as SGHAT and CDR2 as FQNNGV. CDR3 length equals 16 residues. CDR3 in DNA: TGTGCTAGCAGCTTAGTGGAGCTGGCCACTGCCAATGAGCAGTTCATC. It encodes CASSLVELATANEQFI.

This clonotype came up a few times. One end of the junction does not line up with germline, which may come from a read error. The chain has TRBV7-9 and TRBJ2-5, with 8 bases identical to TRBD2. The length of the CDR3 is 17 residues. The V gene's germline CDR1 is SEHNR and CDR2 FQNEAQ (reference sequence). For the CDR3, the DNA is TGTGCCAGCAGCTTAGGGCACGGTAGCGGGATTCAAGTGACCCAGTACTTC. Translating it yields CASSLGHGSGIQVTQYF.

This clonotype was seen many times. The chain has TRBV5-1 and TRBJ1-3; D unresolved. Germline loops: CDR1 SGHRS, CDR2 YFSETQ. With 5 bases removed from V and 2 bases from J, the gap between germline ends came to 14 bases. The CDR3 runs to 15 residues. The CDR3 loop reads CASRSLGEPGNTIYF. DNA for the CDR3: TGCGCCAGCAGATCGCTTGGAGAACCTGGAAACACCATATATTTT.

The CDR3 coding sequence is TGTGCCAGCAGTGAACGCGACGAAATTGGGACTCAAGGTTTCTTT. As protein: CASSERDEIGTQGFF. This sequence joins TRBV6-1 and TRBJ1-1; maybe TRBD1 (5 bases). CDR1 and CDR2 (germline): MNHNS, SASEGT. The V end lost 2 bases, the J end lost 13 bases, and 23 bases lay between the germline ends. This CDR3 has 15 amino acids.

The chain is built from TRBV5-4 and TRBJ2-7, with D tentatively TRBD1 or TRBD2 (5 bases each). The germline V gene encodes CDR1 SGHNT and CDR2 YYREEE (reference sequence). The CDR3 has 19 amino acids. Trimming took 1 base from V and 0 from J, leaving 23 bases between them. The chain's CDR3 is CASSLIGRGAPVPSYEQYV. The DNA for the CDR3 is TGTGCCAGCAGCTTGATAGGCAGAGGGGCCCCGGTACCCTCCTACGAGCAGTACGTC.

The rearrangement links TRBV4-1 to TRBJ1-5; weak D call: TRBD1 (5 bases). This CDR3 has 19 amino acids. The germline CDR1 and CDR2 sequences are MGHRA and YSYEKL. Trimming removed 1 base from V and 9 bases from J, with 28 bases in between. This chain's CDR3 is CASSQAGGVHGIGERPQHF. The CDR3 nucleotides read TGCGCCAGCAGCCAAGCTGGCGGGGTTCACGGGATAGGGGAGAGGCCCCAGCATTTT.

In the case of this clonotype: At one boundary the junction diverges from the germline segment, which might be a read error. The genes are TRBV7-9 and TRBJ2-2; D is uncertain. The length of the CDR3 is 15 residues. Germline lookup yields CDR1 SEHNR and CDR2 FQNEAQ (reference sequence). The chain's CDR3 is CASSHSFRARGELFF. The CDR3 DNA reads TGCGCCAGCAGCCACTCCTTTCGGGCCCGCGGGGAGCTGTTTTTT.

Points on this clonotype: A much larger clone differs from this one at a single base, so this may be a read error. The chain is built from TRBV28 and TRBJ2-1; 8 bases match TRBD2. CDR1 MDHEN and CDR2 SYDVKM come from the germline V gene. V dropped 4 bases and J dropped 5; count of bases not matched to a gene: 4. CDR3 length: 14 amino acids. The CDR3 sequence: CASSCGTRNNEQFF. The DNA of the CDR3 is TGTGCCAGCAGTTGTGGGACTAGGAACAATGAGCAGTTCTTC.